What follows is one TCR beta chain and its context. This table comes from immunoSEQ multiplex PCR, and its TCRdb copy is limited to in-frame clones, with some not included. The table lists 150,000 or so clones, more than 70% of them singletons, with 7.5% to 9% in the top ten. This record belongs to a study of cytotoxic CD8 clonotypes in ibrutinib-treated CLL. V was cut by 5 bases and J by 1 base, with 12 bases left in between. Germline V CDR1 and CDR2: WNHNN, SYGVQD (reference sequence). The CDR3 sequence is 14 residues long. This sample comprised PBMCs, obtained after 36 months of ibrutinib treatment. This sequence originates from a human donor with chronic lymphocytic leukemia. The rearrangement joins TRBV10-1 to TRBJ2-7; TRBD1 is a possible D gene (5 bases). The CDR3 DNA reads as TGCGCCAGCAGTCCGACCGACAGTTCCTACGAGCAGTACTTC. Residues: CASSPTDSSYEQYF.